This is a list of T cell receptor beta chains from one sample in a study of T cells after yellow fever vaccination. TCRdb used MiXCR to reprocess the 5' RACE reads, holding one entry per CDR3 protein. Counted here are a few hundred thousand distinct CDR3 sequences, around 12% occurring once; the ten biggest clones make up 3.2%. The sequences come from CD4+ T cells sorted from PBMCs, collected 15 days after the yellow fever booster vaccination. The source is a man younger than 35 who received the YFV17D yellow fever vaccine. CDR3s include the opening cysteine and the closing phenylalanine or tryptophan. Each record gives: clone size, D gene, V gene, J gene, CDR3 DNA, CDR3 protein. The D gene is left open where the match is weak. Clone size is stated in some rows and not others, as once, few, many or a class when expanded.

abundance: few
d_gene: TRBD2
v_gene: TRBV12-3/TRBV12-4
j_gene: TRBJ2-3
CDR3nt: TGTGCCAGCAGTCCACCGCGGGGGGCCGGCGCAGATACGCAGTATTTT
CDR3aa: CASSPPRGAGADTQYF

abundance: .
d_gene: .
v_gene: TRBV12-3/TRBV12-4
j_gene: TRBJ1-5
CDR3nt: TGTGCCAGCAATTACAGGGATAGCAATCAGCCCCAGCATTTT
CDR3aa: CASNYRDSNQPQHF

abundance: .
d_gene: TRBD1
v_gene: TRBV4-1
j_gene: TRBJ1-2
CDR3nt: TGCGCCAGCAGCCAAGACCTTGCCAGGGGGGGCTATGGCTACACCTTC
CDR3aa: CASSQDLARGGYGYTF

abundance: many
d_gene: .
v_gene: TRBV14
j_gene: TRBJ2-1
CDR3nt: TGTGCCAGCAGTCAATACAGGCTGAGCTCCTACAATGAGCAGTTCTTC
CDR3aa: CASSQYRLSSYNEQFF

abundance: .
d_gene: .
v_gene: TRBV12-3/TRBV12-4
j_gene: TRBJ1-1
CDR3nt: TGTGCCAGCAGCCCTGGGGGTGAAGCTTTCTTT
CDR3aa: CASSPGGEAFF

abundance: few
d_gene: .
v_gene: TRBV6-6
j_gene: TRBJ2-1
CDR3nt: TGTGCCAGCACAGGACTGGGGGAAAATGAGCAGTTCTTC
CDR3aa: CASTGLGENEQFF

abundance: .
d_gene: TRBD1
v_gene: TRBV20-1
j_gene: TRBJ1-5
CDR3nt: TGCAGGGACAGGGCCCAGCCCCAGCATTTT
CDR3aa: CRDRAQPQHF

abundance: many
d_gene: .
v_gene: TRBV5-5
j_gene: TRBJ2-5
CDR3nt: TGTGCCAGCAGCCTGGTATTTTGGGACACCACGGACTTC
CDR3aa: CASSLVFWDTTDF

abundance: few
d_gene: .
v_gene: TRBV6-6
j_gene: TRBJ1-2
CDR3nt: TGTGCCAGCAGTTACTCGACAGGCTATGGCTACACCTTC
CDR3aa: CASSYSTGYGYTF

abundance: many
d_gene: .
v_gene: TRBV10-3
j_gene: TRBJ1-1
CDR3nt: TGTGCCATCAATTTTCAGGGCGGCACTGAAGCTTTCTTT
CDR3aa: CAINFQGGTEAFF

abundance: few
d_gene: .
v_gene: TRBV20-1
j_gene: TRBJ1-1
CDR3nt: TGCAGTGCCCCGAACACTGAAGCTTTCTTT
CDR3aa: CSAPNTEAFF

abundance: .
d_gene: .
v_gene: TRBV24-1
j_gene: TRBJ2-3
CDR3nt: TGTGCCACCAGTGTCCTGCGGGGGCAAGGAGATACGCAGTATTTT
CDR3aa: CATSVLRGQGDTQYF

abundance: .
d_gene: TRBD1
v_gene: TRBV5-1
j_gene: TRBJ2-5
CDR3nt: TGCGCCAGCAGCCGACGGGACAGGGGGCGTTTTCAGGAGACCCAGTACTTC
CDR3aa: CASSRRDRGRFQETQYF

abundance: .
d_gene: .
v_gene: TRBV28
j_gene: TRBJ1-4
CDR3nt: TGTGCCAGCAGTTTTTGGAGGGGGACCGAAAAACTGTTTTTT
CDR3aa: CASSFWRGTEKLFF

abundance: .
d_gene: .
v_gene: TRBV20-1
j_gene: TRBJ2-2
CDR3nt: TGCAGTGCCAGAGACAGGCCGGACACCGGGGAGCTGTTTTTT
CDR3aa: CSARDRPDTGELFF

abundance: .
d_gene: TRBD1
v_gene: TRBV12-3/TRBV12-4
j_gene: TRBJ1-5
CDR3nt: TGTGCCAGCAGTTTAGGGGGACAGGGGGGCAATCAGCCCCAGCATTTT
CDR3aa: CASSLGGQGGNQPQHF

abundance: many
d_gene: TRBD2
v_gene: TRBV7-2
j_gene: TRBJ2-5
CDR3nt: TGTGCCAGCAGCGGGAAGACGGGGGGAAAGACCCAGTACTTC
CDR3aa: CASSGKTGGKTQYF

abundance: few
d_gene: .
v_gene: TRBV29-1
j_gene: TRBJ2-6
CDR3nt: TGCAGCGGGCAGCAGTCTGGGGCCAACGTCCTGACTTTC
CDR3aa: CSGQQSGANVLTF

abundance: .
d_gene: .
v_gene: TRBV19
j_gene: TRBJ1-5
CDR3nt: TGTGCCAGTAGTATAGTTGGCGGGAATCAGCCCCAGCATTTT
CDR3aa: CASSIVGGNQPQHF

abundance: few
d_gene: .
v_gene: TRBV7-2
j_gene: TRBJ2-5
CDR3nt: TGTGCCAGCAGCCCCTCGACTAGTTCGGAGACCCAGTACTTC
CDR3aa: CASSPSTSSETQYF

abundance: .
d_gene: TRBD1
v_gene: TRBV12-5
j_gene: TRBJ1-2
CDR3nt: TGTGCTAGTGGTTTGGCCCTACCGGGGACAGGGGGTCGTGGCTACACCTTC
CDR3aa: CASGLALPGTGGRGYTF

abundance: few
d_gene: .
v_gene: TRBV5-1
j_gene: TRBJ2-2
CDR3nt: TGCGCCGGACGGACCGCGGTAACCGGGGAGCTGTTTTTT
CDR3aa: CAGRTAVTGELFF

abundance: .
d_gene: .
v_gene: TRBV5-1
j_gene: TRBJ1-4
CDR3nt: TGCGCCAGCAGCTCTGGGCTACAGGGAGAAAAACTGTTTTTT
CDR3aa: CASSSGLQGEKLFF

abundance: few
d_gene: TRBD2
v_gene: TRBV15
j_gene: TRBJ2-5
CDR3nt: TGTGCCACCAGCAGAGAGCCGGGACTAGCGGGGGTTTGGTTC
CDR3aa: CATSREPGLAGVWF

abundance: many
d_gene: .
v_gene: TRBV7-2
j_gene: TRBJ1-5
CDR3nt: TGTGCCAGCAGCCAATCCCGCAATCAGCCCCAGCATTTT
CDR3aa: CASSQSRNQPQHF

abundance: .
d_gene: .
v_gene: TRBV9
j_gene: TRBJ2-1
CDR3nt: TGTGCCAGCAGCGCCCACCCAAGGACAGCCTACAATGAGCAGTTCTTC
CDR3aa: CASSAHPRTAYNEQFF

abundance: .
d_gene: .
v_gene: TRBV7-8
j_gene: TRBJ2-1
CDR3nt: TGTGCCAGCAGCGGGGGGACACGGGTCGCCTACAATGAGCAGTTCTTC
CDR3aa: CASSGGTRVAYNEQFF

abundance: few
d_gene: TRBD2
v_gene: TRBV12-3/TRBV12-4
j_gene: TRBJ2-7
CDR3nt: TGTGCCAGCAGTTTAGACCTAGCGGGTTCCTACGAGCAGTACTTC
CDR3aa: CASSLDLAGSYEQYF

abundance: few
d_gene: .
v_gene: TRBV6-6
j_gene: TRBJ1-2
CDR3nt: TGTGCCAGCAGTTACTCACGGCAGAATCATGGCTACACCTTC
CDR3aa: CASSYSRQNHGYTF

abundance: few
d_gene: .
v_gene: TRBV2
j_gene: TRBJ1-5
CDR3nt: TGTGCCAGCAGTTCCGAGGGGTTTAGCAATCAGCCCCAGCATTTT
CDR3aa: CASSSEGFSNQPQHF

abundance: .
d_gene: .
v_gene: TRBV7-9
j_gene: TRBJ2-6
CDR3nt: TGTGCCAGCAGTGCCCGGGGAAGCTCTGGGGCCAACGTCCTGACTTTC
CDR3aa: CASSARGSSGANVLTF

abundance: few
d_gene: .
v_gene: TRBV25-1
j_gene: TRBJ1-2
CDR3nt: TGTGCCAGCAGTTTCGGGATGGGAGGGGACCCCGACTATGGCTACACCTTC
CDR3aa: CASSFGMGGDPDYGYTF

abundance: many
d_gene: .
v_gene: TRBV12-3/TRBV12-4
j_gene: TRBJ1-1
CDR3nt: TGTGCCAGCAGGCACAGGGTAGGTCTCACTGAAGCTTTCTTT
CDR3aa: CASRHRVGLTEAFF

abundance: .
d_gene: .
v_gene: TRBV12-3/TRBV12-4
j_gene: TRBJ2-5
CDR3nt: TGTGCCAGCAGTACTAGTGGGCTACAGGGAAAGACCCAGTACTTC
CDR3aa: CASSTSGLQGKTQYF

abundance: many
d_gene: TRBD2
v_gene: TRBV5-8
j_gene: TRBJ2-1
CDR3nt: TGTGCCAGCAGCTTGAGCGGGGCCTCCTACAATGAGCAGTTCTTC
CDR3aa: CASSLSGASYNEQFF

abundance: few
d_gene: .
v_gene: TRBV6-5
j_gene: TRBJ1-5
CDR3nt: TGTGCCAGCCGGGCAGATAGCAATCAGCCCCAGCATTTT
CDR3aa: CASRADSNQPQHF

abundance: .
d_gene: .
v_gene: TRBV12-3/TRBV12-4
j_gene: TRBJ2-6
CDR3nt: TGTGCCAGCAGCGCCAGGTTGGCAGTTGGGGCCAACGTCCTGACTTTC
CDR3aa: CASSARLAVGANVLTF

abundance: many
d_gene: .
v_gene: TRBV7-2
j_gene: TRBJ2-2
CDR3nt: TGTGCCAGCAGCGATCAGGGGACCGGGGAGCTGTTTTTT
CDR3aa: CASSDQGTGELFF

abundance: few
d_gene: TRBD1
v_gene: TRBV18
j_gene: TRBJ2-4
CDR3nt: TGTGCCAGCTCACCACCGGGACAGGGGATAGCGGGCCCCAAAAACATTCAGTACTTC
CDR3aa: CASSPPGQGIAGPKNIQYF

abundance: .
d_gene: .
v_gene: TRBV4-2
j_gene: TRBJ2-6
CDR3nt: TGTGCCAGCAGCTTAAACTGGGTAACCAACGTCCTGACTTTC
CDR3aa: CASSLNWVTNVLTF

abundance: once
d_gene: .
v_gene: TRBV5-1
j_gene: TRBJ2-4
CDR3nt: TGCGCCAGCAGCTGGCGGGATACCAAAAACATTCAGTACTTC
CDR3aa: CASSWRDTKNIQYF

abundance: .
d_gene: .
v_gene: TRBV6-5
j_gene: TRBJ2-3
CDR3nt: TGTGCCAGCAGACCGATGATCCGTAGCACAGATACGCAGTATTTT
CDR3aa: CASRPMIRSTDTQYF

abundance: .
d_gene: TRBD1
v_gene: TRBV6-5
j_gene: TRBJ1-5
CDR3nt: TGTGCCAGCAGAGGGACAGGGTGGTGGCAGCCCCAGCATTTT
CDR3aa: CASRGTGWWQPQHF

abundance: .
d_gene: TRBD1
v_gene: TRBV14
j_gene: TRBJ1-1
CDR3nt: TGTGCCAGCAGCCACGGGACAGGGGGCTGGAACACTGAAGCTTTCTTT
CDR3aa: CASSHGTGGWNTEAFF

abundance: .
d_gene: .
v_gene: TRBV20-1
j_gene: TRBJ2-2
CDR3nt: TGCAGTGCGGCCAGACAGTACACCGGGGAGCTGTTTTTT
CDR3aa: CSAARQYTGELFF

abundance: few
d_gene: .
v_gene: TRBV29-1
j_gene: TRBJ2-6
CDR3nt: TGCAGCGTTTCTCCGGCGGAGAGCTCTGGGGCCAACGTCCTGACTTTC
CDR3aa: CSVSPAESSGANVLTF

abundance: .
d_gene: .
v_gene: TRBV6-1
j_gene: TRBJ1-2
CDR3nt: TGTGCCAGCAGTGAAGATACAGGGAGAAGAAATGGCTACACCTTC
CDR3aa: CASSEDTGRRNGYTF

abundance: many
d_gene: .
v_gene: TRBV7-2
j_gene: TRBJ2-3
CDR3nt: TGTGCCAGCAGCTTATTTGTCGTTGGGGGAGATACGCAGTATTTT
CDR3aa: CASSLFVVGGDTQYF

abundance: many
d_gene: .
v_gene: TRBV21-1
j_gene: TRBJ2-3
CDR3nt: TGTGCCAGCAGCAGACGGGCCCCAGGGAACAGGACTAGCACAGATACGCAGTATTTT
CDR3aa: CASSRRAPGNRTSTDTQYF

abundance: .
d_gene: TRBD2
v_gene: TRBV20-1
j_gene: TRBJ2-3
CDR3nt: TGCAGTAGGACTAGCGGGGGGACAGATACGCAGTATTTT
CDR3aa: CSRTSGGTDTQYF

abundance: few
d_gene: TRBD1
v_gene: TRBV29-1
j_gene: TRBJ2-7
CDR3nt: TGCAGCGGACAGGGGAGCTACGAGCAGTACTTC
CDR3aa: CSGQGSYEQYF

abundance: many
d_gene: TRBD1
v_gene: TRBV6-5
j_gene: TRBJ2-2
CDR3nt: TGTGCCAGCAGTTACTACCCCCAGGGGGTCGACACCGGGGAGCTGTTTTTT
CDR3aa: CASSYYPQGVDTGELFF